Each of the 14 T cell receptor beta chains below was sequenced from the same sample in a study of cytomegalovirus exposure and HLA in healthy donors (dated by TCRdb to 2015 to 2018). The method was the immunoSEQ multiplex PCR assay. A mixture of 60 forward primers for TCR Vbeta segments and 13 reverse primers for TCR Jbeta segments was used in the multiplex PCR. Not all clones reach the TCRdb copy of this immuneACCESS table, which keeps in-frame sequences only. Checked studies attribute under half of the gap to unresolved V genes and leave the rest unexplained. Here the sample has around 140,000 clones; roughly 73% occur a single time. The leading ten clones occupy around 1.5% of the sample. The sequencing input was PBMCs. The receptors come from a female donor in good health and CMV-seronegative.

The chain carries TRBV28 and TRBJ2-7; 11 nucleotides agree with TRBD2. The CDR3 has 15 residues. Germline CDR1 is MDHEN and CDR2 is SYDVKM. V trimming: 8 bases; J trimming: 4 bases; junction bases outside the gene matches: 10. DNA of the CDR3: TGTGCCAGCGGACTCACTAGCGGGAGCGCGTACGAGCAGTACTTC. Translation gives CASGLTSGSAYEQYF.

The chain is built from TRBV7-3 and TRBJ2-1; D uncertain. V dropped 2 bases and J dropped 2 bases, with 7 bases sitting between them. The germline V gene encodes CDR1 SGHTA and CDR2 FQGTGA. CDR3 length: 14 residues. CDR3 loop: CASSLGNPYNEQFF. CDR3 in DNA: TGTGCCAGCAGCTTAGGCAATCCCTACAATGAGCAGTTCTTC. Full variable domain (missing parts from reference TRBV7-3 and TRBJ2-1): GAGVSQTPSNKVTEKGKYVELRCDPISGHTALYWYRQSLGQGPEFLIYFQGTGAADDSGLPNDRFFAVRPEGSVSTLKIQRTERGDSAVYLCASSLGNPYNEQFFGPGTRLTVL.

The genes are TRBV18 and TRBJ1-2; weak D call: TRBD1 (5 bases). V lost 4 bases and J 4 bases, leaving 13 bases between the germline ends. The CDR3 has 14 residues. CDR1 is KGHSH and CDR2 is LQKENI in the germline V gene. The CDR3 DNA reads TGTGCCAGCTCACTCCCGACAGAATCCTATGGCTACACCTTC. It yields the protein CASSLPTESYGYTF.

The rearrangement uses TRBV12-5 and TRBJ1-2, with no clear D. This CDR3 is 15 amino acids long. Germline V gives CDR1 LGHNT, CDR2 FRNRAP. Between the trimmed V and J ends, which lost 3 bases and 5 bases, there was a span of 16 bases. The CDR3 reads CASGLASEGRYGYTF. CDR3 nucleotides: TGTGCTAGTGGTTTAGCTTCTGAGGGCCGGTATGGCTACACCTTC.

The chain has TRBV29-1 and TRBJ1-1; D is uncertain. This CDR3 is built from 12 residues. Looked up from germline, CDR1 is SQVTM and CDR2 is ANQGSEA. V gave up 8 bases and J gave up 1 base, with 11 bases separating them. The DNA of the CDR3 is TGCAGCATCTACACAGAGAACACTGAAGCTTTCTTT. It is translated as CSIYTENTEAFF.

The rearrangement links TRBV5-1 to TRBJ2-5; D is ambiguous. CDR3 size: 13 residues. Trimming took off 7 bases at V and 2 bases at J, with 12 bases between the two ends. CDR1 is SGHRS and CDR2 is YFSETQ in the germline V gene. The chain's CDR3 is CASYALLQETQYF. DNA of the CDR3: TGCGCCAGCTACGCACTTCTTCAAGAGACCCAGTACTTC.

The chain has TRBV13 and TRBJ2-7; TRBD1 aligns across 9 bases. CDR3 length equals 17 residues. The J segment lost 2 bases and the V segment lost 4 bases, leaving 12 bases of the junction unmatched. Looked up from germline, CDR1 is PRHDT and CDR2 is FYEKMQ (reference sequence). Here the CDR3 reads CASSSNSGTGPTYEQYF. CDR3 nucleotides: TGTGCCAGCAGCTCCAACTCCGGGACAGGGCCTACCTACGAGCAGTACTTC.

This chain's CDR3 is CSVGQGDYEQYF. In DNA, the CDR3 is TGCAGCGTCGGACAGGGAGACTACGAGCAGTACTTC. V gene TRBV29-1 combines with J gene TRBJ2-7; 8 bases map to TRBD1. There are 12 residues in the CDR3. The germline CDR1 and CDR2 sequences are SQVTM and ANQGSEA. Losses at the gene ends were 6 bases for V and 3 bases for J; bases not matched to a gene: 4.

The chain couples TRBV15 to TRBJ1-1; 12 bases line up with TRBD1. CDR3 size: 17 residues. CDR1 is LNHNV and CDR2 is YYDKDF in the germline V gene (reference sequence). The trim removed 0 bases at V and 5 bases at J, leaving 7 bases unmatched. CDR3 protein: CATSRDGDRGLRTEAFF. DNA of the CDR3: TGTGCCACCAGCAGAGATGGGGACAGGGGGCTGAGGACTGAAGCTTTCTTT.

Here the CDR3 reads CASDRTEINEKLFF. The CDR3 DNA sequence: TGTGCCAGCGACAGGACAGAGATAAATGAAAAACTGTTTTTT. The chain couples TRBV2 to TRBJ1-4; TRBD1 might be the D (6 bases). The CDR3 runs 14 residues. Germline lookup yields CDR1 SNHLY and CDR2 FYNNEI. Trimming removed 8 bases at V and 5 bases at J, with 15 bases between.

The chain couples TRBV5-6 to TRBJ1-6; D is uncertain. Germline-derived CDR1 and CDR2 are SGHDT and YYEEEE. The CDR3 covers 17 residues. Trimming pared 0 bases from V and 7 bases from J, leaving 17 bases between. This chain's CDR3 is CASSLGPSGRENSPLHF. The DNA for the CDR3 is TGTGCCAGCAGCTTGGGCCCTAGCGGGAGAGAGAATTCACCCCTCCACTTT.

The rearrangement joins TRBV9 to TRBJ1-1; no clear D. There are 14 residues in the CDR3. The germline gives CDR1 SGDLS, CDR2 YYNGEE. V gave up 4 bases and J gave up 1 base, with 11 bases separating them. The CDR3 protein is CASSPQAGNTEAFF. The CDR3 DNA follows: TGTGCCAGCAGCCCCCAAGCAGGGAACACTGAAGCTTTCTTT.

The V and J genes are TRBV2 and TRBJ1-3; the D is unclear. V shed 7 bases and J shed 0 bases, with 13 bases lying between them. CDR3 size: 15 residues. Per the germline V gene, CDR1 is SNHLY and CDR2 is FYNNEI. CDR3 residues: CASTVLITSGNTIYF. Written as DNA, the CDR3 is TGTGCCAGCACGGTGCTAATTACCTCTGGAAACACCATATATTTT.

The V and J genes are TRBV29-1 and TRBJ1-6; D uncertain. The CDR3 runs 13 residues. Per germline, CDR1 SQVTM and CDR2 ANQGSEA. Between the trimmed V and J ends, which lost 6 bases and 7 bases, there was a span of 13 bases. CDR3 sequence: CSVQDEGNSPLHF. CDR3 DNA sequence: TGCAGCGTCCAGGACGAGGGAAATTCACCCCTCCACTTT.